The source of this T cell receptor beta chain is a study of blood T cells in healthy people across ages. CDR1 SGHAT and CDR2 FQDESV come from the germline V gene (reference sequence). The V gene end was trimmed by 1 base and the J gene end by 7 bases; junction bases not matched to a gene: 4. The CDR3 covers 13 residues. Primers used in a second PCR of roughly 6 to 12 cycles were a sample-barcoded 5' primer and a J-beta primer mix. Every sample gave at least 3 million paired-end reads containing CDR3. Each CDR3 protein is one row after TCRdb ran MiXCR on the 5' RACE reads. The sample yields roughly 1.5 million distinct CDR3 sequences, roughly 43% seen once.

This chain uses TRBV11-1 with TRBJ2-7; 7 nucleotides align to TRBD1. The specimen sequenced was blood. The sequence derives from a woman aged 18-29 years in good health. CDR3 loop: CASSLVAGGEQYF. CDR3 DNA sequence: TGTGCCAGCAGCTTAGTGGCAGGGGGTGAGCAGTACTTC.